Listed below are T cell receptor beta chains from one sample, sequenced in a study of human T cells and chemical hapten exposure. TCRdb re-derived calls from the RACE reads in MiXCR, one entry per CDR3 protein. The sample contains about 77,000 distinct CDR3 sequences, roughly 7.9% of which appear only once. Sequencing was done on a sample of whole blood. The receptors come from a female donor in good health. Some clones in this sample may be carry-over from other donors' samples. Both conserved end residues are trimmed from each CDR3. A D gene is named only where the DNA matches it firmly.

SATVYQETQY,.,TRBV20-1,TRBJ2-5
ASSPAYEQY,.,TRBV7-2,TRBJ2-7
VSSRTGTGAVPQH,TRBD1,TRBV6-2/TRBV6-3,TRBJ1-5
ASTWGNQPQH,.,TRBV28,TRBJ1-5
ASSLAGGARTDTQY,TRBD2,TRBV5-6,TRBJ2-3
ASSQNSGGTVIYEQY,.,TRBV4-2,TRBJ2-7
ASSQGFMTGANVLT,.,TRBV3-1,TRBJ2-6
ASSQTSWADTQY,.,TRBV14,TRBJ2-3
ASSSFNEKLF,.,TRBV5-4,TRBJ1-4
ASRAPGLAGADTDTQY,TRBD2,TRBV12-3/TRBV12-4,TRBJ2-3
SAIRTGVGETQY,TRBD1,TRBV20-1,TRBJ2-5
ASSYSIAAGGLETQY,TRBD1,TRBV6-5,TRBJ2-5
ASSYSGQGAQQY,TRBD1,TRBV6-5,TRBJ2-7
ASSVEGGDRYNSPLH,.,TRBV9,TRBJ1-6
SAAGQSNNNSPLH,.,TRBV20-1,TRBJ1-6
ASSFNARGGQPQN,.,TRBV5-5,TRBJ1-5
ASSLASGSADTQY,.,TRBV7-9,TRBJ2-3
ATSVGAGPQFFNEQF,.,TRBV24-1,TRBJ2-1
ASSPRGKDNSPLY,.,TRBV28,TRBJ1-6
ASSPAGTPLRDTQY,.,TRBV4-2,TRBJ2-3
SAHGAGGYEQY,TRBD1,TRBV20-1,TRBJ2-7
ASSLWTDSGANVLT,.,TRBV28,TRBJ2-6
ASSLIRQGATGTEAF,TRBD1,TRBV5-1,TRBJ1-1
ASRLPGPGSYNEQF,.,TRBV12-3/TRBV12-4,TRBJ2-1
ASSSRTGGTEAF,.,TRBV6-5,TRBJ1-1
ASSLKGSSGNTIY,.,TRBV7-8,TRBJ1-3
ASRFKGLAGVSYEQY,TRBD2,TRBV2,TRBJ2-7